Listed below are T cell receptor beta chains from one sample, sequenced in a study of T cell changes during pregnancy in multiple sclerosis. Profiled with immunoSEQ multiplex PCR; TCRdb holds only in-frame clones, not every one. Altogether around 88,000 clones are present, 85% to 95% being singletons, with the ten largest covering approximately 2.6%. The sample was peripheral blood, taken in the first trimester of pregnancy. These receptors all come from a female donor with multiple sclerosis, enrolled in a pregnancy study. Both conserved end residues are part of each CDR3. Fields, in order: J gene, V gene, D gene, clone size, CDR3 DNA, CDR3 protein. D genes are given only for firm matches. The size of a clone is reported for some rows only, either as once, few or many, or as a class for expanded clones.

j_call: TRBJ1-6; v_call: TRBV6-1; d_call: NA; clone_size: NA; cdr3_nt: TGTGCCAGCAGTGATCTGACTCACTCGGGGACTTATAATTCACCCCTCCACTTT; cdr3_aa: CASSDLTHSGTYNSPLHF
j_call: TRBJ1-2; v_call: TRBV25-1; d_call: NA; clone_size: NA; cdr3_nt: TGTGCCAGCAGTGAATGGGGGGACTATGGCTACACCTTC; cdr3_aa: CASSEWGDYGYTF
j_call: TRBJ1-1; v_call: TRBV6-1; d_call: TRBD1; clone_size: NA; cdr3_nt: TGTGCCAGTCGCCGGGACAGGGGATTTGACACTGAAGCTTTCTTT; cdr3_aa: CASRRDRGFDTEAFF
j_call: TRBJ2-6; v_call: TRBV19; d_call: NA; clone_size: NA; cdr3_nt: TGTGCCAGTAGCTACTCATCTGGGGCCAACGTCCTGACTTTC; cdr3_aa: CASSYSSGANVLTF
j_call: TRBJ2-6; v_call: TRBV11-3; d_call: NA; clone_size: NA; cdr3_nt: TGTGCCAGCAGCCCCTCGAGCTCTGGGGCCAACGTCCTGACTTTC; cdr3_aa: CASSPSSSGANVLTF
j_call: TRBJ2-7; v_call: TRBV5-1; d_call: TRBD2; clone_size: NA; cdr3_nt: TGCGCCAGCAGCTTGGTTTGGACTAGCGGGAGAGACTACGAGCAGTACTTC; cdr3_aa: CASSLVWTSGRDYEQYF
j_call: TRBJ2-7; v_call: TRBV7-2; d_call: NA; clone_size: NA; cdr3_nt: TGTGCCAGCAGCCCGCGACAGACTTCCTACGAGCAGTACTTC; cdr3_aa: CASSPRQTSYEQYF
j_call: TRBJ1-2; v_call: TRBV11-2; d_call: TRBD1; clone_size: NA; cdr3_nt: TGTGCCAGCAGCCGCGGGACAGGGGTCGGCTACACCTTC; cdr3_aa: CASSRGTGVGYTF
j_call: TRBJ2-6; v_call: TRBV7-3; d_call: NA; clone_size: NA; cdr3_nt: TGTGCCAGCAGCTTAATTTCGGTGGGGCCTGGGGCCAACGTCCTGACTTTC; cdr3_aa: CASSLISVGPGANVLTF
j_call: TRBJ2-7; v_call: TRBV27; d_call: NA; clone_size: once; cdr3_nt: TGTGCCAGCAGTCTCCTAGGGGCGCACTACGAGCAGTACTTC; cdr3_aa: CASSLLGAHYEQYF
j_call: TRBJ2-7; v_call: TRBV27; d_call: TRBD1; clone_size: NA; cdr3_nt: TGTGCCAGCAGTTTAACCCCGACAGGGGAAGGCGAGCAGTACTTC; cdr3_aa: CASSLTPTGEGEQYF
j_call: TRBJ2-7; v_call: TRBV6-6; d_call: NA; clone_size: NA; cdr3_nt: TGTGCCAGCAGTCGGCCCCCCTTGGCGGGCCCGGACGAGCAGTACTTC; cdr3_aa: CASSRPPLAGPDEQYF
j_call: TRBJ2-5; v_call: TRBV4-1; d_call: TRBD2; clone_size: NA; cdr3_nt: TGCGCCAGCAGCCAACTAGTGGGGACTAGCGGGAGGGAGACCCAGTACTTC; cdr3_aa: CASSQLVGTSGRETQYF
j_call: TRBJ1-4; v_call: TRBV18; d_call: NA; clone_size: NA; cdr3_nt: TGTGCCAGCTCAAAGGGGCTTGATGAAAAACTGTTTTTT; cdr3_aa: CASSKGLDEKLFF